In this sample, the clone carrying this TCR beta chain turned up many times. This CDR3 spans 13 amino acids. With 1 base removed from V and 4 bases from J, the gap between germline ends came to 6 bases. The V gene's germline CDR1 is SGHKS and CDR2 YYEKEE (reference sequence). Researchers made TCR beta libraries by using iRepertoire HTBI primers and running Arm-PCR on CDR3 regions. TCRdb re-called the multiplex PCR reads with MiXCR, one entry per CDR3 protein. The table has around 250,000 distinct CDR3 sequences, about 18% seen once; the top ten hold approximately 20%. This sample was included in a study of regulatory T cells in long-lasting Graves disease. Time point in this sample: newly diagnosed GD, antithyroid drugs for less than 3 months. PBMC RNA was the source of the TCR library.

Here the sequenced sample was peripheral blood mononuclear cells (PBMCs), taken at new diagnosis, from a patient treated with antithyroid drugs. This clonotype was sampled from a female donor with Graves disease. The V gene is TRBV5-5, the J gene TRBJ2-1; D is unresolved. CDR3 region: CASSLRLYNEQFF. CDR3 bases: TGTGCCAGCAGCTTGCGACTTTACAATGAGCAGTTCTTC.